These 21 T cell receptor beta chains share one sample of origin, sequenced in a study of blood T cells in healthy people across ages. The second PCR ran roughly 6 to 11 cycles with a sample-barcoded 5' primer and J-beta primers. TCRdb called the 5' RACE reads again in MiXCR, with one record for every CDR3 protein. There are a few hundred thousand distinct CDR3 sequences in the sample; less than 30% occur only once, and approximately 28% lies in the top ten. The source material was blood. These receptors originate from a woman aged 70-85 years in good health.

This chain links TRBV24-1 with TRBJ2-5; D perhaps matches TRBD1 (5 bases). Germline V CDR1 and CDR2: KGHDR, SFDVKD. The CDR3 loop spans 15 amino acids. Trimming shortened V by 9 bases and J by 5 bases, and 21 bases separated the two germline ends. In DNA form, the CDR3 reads TGTGCCACCGCCTTAGAGACAGCCTTAGGGGAGACCCAGTACTTC. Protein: CATALETALGETQYF.

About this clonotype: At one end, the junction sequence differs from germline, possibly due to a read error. The CDR3 coding sequence is TGTGCCAGCAGCCTTAGCGGGACTAACACCGGGGAGCTGCTTTTT. This codes for CASSLSGTNTGELLF. The chain uses TRBV7-6 and TRBJ2-2; 8 bases match TRBD2. Germline loops: CDR1 SGHVS, CDR2 FNYEAQ. This CDR3 has 15 amino acids. Using reference TRBV7-6 and TRBJ2-2 for the parts outside the CDR3, the full variable domain is GAGVSQSPRYKVTKRGQDVALRCDPISGHVSLYWYRQALGQGPEFLTYFNYEAQQDKSGLPNDRFSAERPEGSISTLTIQRTEQRDSAMYRCASSLSGTNTGELLFGEGSRLTVL.

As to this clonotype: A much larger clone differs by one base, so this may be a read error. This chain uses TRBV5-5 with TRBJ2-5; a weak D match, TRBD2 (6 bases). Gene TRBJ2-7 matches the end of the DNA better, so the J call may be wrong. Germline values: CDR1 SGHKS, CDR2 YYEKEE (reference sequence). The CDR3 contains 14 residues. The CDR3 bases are TGTGCCGGCAGCTTGGTATCGGGGGCCTACGAGCAGTACTTC. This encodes CAGSLVSGAYEQYF.

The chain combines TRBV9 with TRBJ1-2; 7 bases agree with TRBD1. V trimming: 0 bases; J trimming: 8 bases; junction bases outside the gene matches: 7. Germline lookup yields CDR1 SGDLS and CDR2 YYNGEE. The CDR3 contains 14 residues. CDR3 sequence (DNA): TGTGCCAGCAGCGTAGGCCAGGGGGGCTACGGCTACACCTTC. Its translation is CASSVGQGGYGYTF.

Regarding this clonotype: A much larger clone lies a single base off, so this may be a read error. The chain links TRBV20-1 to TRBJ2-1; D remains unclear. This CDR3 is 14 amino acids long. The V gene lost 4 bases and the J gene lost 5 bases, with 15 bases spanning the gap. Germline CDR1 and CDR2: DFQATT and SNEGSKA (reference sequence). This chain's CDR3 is CSATPVVGDNEQFF. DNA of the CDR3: TGCAGTGCTACGCCAGTCGTTGGTGACAATGAGCAGTTCTTC.

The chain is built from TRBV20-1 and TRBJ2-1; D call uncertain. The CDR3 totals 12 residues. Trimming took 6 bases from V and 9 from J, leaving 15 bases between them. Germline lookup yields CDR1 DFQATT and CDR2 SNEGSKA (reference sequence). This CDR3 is CSASKFSSEQFF. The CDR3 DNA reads TGCAGTGCATCCAAGTTTAGTAGTGAGCAGTTCTTC.

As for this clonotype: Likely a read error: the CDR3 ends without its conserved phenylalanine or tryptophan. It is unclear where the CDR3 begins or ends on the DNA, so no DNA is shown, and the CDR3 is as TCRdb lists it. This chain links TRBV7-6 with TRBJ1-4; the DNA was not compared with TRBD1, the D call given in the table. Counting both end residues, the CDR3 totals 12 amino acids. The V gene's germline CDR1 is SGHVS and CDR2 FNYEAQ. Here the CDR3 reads CASGTANEKLSS.

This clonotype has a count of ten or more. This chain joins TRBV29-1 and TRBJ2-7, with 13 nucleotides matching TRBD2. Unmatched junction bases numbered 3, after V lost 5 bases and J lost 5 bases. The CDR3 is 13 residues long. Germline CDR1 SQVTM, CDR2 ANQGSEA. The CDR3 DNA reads TGCAGCGTTCGGACTAGCGGGAGACACGAGCAGTACTTC. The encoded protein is CSVRTSGRHEQYF.

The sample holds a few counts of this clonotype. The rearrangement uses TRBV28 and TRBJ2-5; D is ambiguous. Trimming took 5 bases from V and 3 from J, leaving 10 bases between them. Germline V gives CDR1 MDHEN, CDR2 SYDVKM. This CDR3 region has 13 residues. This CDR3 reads CASSKWEKETQYF. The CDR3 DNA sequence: TGTGCCAGCAGTAAATGGGAAAAAGAGACCCAGTACTTC. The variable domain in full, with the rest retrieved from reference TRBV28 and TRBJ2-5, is DVKVTQSSRYLVKRTGEKVFLECVQDMDHENMFWYRQDPGLGLRLIYFSYDVKMKEKGDIPEGYSVSREKKERFSLILESASTNQTSMYLCASSKWEKETQYFGPGTRLLVL.

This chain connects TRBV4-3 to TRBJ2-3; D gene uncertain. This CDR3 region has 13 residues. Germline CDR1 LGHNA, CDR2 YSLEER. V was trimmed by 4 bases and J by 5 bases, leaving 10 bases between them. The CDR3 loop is CASSPLTRDTQYF. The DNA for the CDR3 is TGCGCCAGCAGCCCCCTAACCCGAGATACGCAGTATTTT.

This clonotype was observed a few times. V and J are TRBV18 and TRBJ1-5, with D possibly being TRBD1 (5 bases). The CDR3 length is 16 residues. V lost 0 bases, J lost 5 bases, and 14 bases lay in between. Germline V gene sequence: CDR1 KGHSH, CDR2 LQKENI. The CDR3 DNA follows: TGTGCCAGCTCACCACCTGGGGGGGAAAGGGATCAGCCCCAGCATTTT. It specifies CASSPPGGERDQPQHF.

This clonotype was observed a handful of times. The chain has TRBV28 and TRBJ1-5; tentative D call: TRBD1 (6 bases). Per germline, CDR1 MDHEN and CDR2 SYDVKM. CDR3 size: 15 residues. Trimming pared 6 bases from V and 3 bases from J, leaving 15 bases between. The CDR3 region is CASRQTGSPNQPQHF. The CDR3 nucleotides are TGTGCCAGCAGACAAACAGGGTCCCCCAATCAGCCCCAGCATTTT.

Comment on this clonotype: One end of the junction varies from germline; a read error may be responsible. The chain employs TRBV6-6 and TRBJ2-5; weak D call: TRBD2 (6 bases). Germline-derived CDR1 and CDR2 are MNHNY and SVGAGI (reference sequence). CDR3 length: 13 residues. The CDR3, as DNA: TGTGCCAGTAAGGACGCGGGGCAAGAGGCCCAGTACTTC. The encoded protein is CASKDAGQEAQYF.

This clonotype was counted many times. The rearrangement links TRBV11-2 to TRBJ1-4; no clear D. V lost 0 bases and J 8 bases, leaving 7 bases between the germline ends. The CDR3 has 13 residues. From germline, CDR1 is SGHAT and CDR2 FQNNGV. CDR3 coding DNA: TGTGCCAGCAGCTTAGATCCGGAAGAAAAACTGTTTTTT. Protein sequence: CASSLDPEEKLFF.

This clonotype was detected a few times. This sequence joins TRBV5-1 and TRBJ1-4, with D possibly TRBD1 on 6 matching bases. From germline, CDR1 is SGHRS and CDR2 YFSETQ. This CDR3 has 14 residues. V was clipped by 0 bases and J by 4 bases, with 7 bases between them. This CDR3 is CASSLVGGNEKLFF. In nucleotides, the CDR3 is TGCGCCAGCAGCTTGGTAGGGGGTAATGAAAAACTGTTTTTT.

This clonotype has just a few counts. The CDR3 spells CSVTQIYGYTF. CDR3 in DNA: TGCAGCGTTACGCAGATCTATGGCTACACCTTC. The rearrangement uses TRBV29-1 and TRBJ1-2; no firm D call. The CDR3 has 11 amino acids. Germline values: CDR1 SQVTM, CDR2 ANQGSEA. Deletions cut 5 bases from V and 4 bases from J, with 8 bases between. Combining the CDR3 with reference TRBV29-1 and TRBJ1-2 gives the whole variable domain SAVISQKPSRDICQRGTSLTIQCQVDSQVTMMFWYRQQPGQSLTLIATANQGSEATYESGFVIDKFPISRPNLTFSTLTVSNMSPEDSSIYLCSVTQIYGYTFGSGTRLTVV.

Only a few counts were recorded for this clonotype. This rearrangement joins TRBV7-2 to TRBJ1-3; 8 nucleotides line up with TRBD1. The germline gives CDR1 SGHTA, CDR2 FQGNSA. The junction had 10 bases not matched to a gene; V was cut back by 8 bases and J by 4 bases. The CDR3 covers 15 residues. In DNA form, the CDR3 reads TGTGCCAGCGGTCAAGTCAGGGGGCTAGGAAACACCATATATTTT. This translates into CASGQVRGLGNTIYF.

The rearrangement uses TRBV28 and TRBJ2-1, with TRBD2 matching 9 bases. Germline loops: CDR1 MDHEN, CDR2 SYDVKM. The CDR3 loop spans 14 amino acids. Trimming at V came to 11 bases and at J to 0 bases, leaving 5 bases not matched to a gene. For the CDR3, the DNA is TGTGCCGCGGGACTAGCAAGCTCCTACAATGAGCAGTTCTTC. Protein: CAAGLASSYNEQFF.

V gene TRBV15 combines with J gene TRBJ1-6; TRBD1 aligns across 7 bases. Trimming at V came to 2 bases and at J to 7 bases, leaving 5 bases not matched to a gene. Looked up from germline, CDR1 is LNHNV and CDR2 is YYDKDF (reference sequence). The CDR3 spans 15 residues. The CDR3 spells CATSRPGQQNSPLHF. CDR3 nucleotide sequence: TGTGCCACCAGCAGACCGGGACAGCAGAATTCACCCCTCCACTTT.

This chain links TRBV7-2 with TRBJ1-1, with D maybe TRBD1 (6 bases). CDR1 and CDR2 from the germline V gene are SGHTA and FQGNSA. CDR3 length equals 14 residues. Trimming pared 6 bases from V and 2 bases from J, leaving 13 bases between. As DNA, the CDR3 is TGTGCCAGCAGGACCGCAGGGGTAAACACTGAAGCTTTCTTT. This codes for CASRTAGVNTEAFF.

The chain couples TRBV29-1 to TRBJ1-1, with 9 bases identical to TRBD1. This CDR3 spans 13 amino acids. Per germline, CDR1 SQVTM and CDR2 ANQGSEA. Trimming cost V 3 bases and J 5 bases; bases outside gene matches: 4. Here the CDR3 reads CSVERQGGTEAFF. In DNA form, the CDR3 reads TGCAGCGTTGAGCGACAGGGGGGTACTGAAGCTTTCTTT.